The 6 T cell receptor beta chains reported below all come from one sample, sequenced in a study (dated by TCRdb to between 2015 and 2017). Receptors were amplified or captured by 5' RACE. The run used an Illumina MiSeq. TCRdb applied fastp at Q25 and MiXCR to the public reads, then kept only in-frame beta chains. Identical CDR3 protein sequences are pooled into one entry, listed with their most common genes and DNA. For this sample the table gives about 42,000 distinct CDR3 sequences, of which about 30% were detected only once. Of the sample, roughly 4% is held by the ten largest clones. Sequences were obtained from tumor-infiltrating memory CD4+ T cells sorted from the breast tumor. The label giving this sample's cell subset or site can be read as: memory CD4+ T cells, CD4+CD45RO+CD25-. The receptors stem from a female donor with breast cancer.

This clonotype occurred a few times. J is TRBJ2-3 and V is TRBV6-6, with TRBD2 identical over 11 bases. Trimming at V came to 2 bases and at J to 4 bases, leaving 17 bases not matched to a gene. The CDR3 has 20 residues. Germline V gives CDR1 MNHNY, CDR2 SVGAGI (reference sequence). CDR3 in DNA: TGTGCCAGCAGTTACCGCCCGCCAGGGTGGCTAGCGGGAGGACCAGATACGCAGTATTTT. Translated, it gives CASSYRPPGWLAGGPDTQYF.

This rearrangement joins TRBV9 to TRBJ2-2; TRBD2 might be the D (5 bases). This CDR3 has 14 amino acids. Per the germline V gene, CDR1 is SGDLS and CDR2 is YYNGEE. V lost 3 bases to trimming and J lost 4 bases, with 10 bases between them. Here the CDR3 DNA reads TGTGCCAGCAGCGCCGAGGGAGCCACCGGGGAGCTGTTTTTT. This translates into CASSAEGATGELFF. Using reference TRBV9 and TRBJ2-2 for the parts outside the CDR3, the full variable domain is DSGVTQTPKHLITATGQRVTLRCSPRSGDLSVYWYQQSLDQGLQFLIQYYNGEERAKGNILERFSAQQFPDLHSELNLSSLELGDSALYFCASSAEGATGELFFGEGSRLTVL.

The table lists this clonotype with a few counts. The V and J genes are TRBV7-2 and TRBJ2-1; D not certain. The germline CDR1 and CDR2 sequences are SGHTA and FQGNSA. V lost 5 bases and J lost 10, with 15 bases in between. This CDR3 has 13 residues. Here the CDR3 DNA reads TGTGCCAGCAGCCCCCGGACCGGGCTGGAGCAGTTCTTC. Amino acids: CASSPRTGLEQFF.

This clonotype occurred a few times. V usage is TRBV7-9 and J usage is TRBJ2-5; D call uncertain. Per germline, CDR1 SEHNR and CDR2 FQNEAQ (reference sequence). The V and J ends lost 5 bases and 4 bases respectively, with 14 bases between them. The CDR3 covers 14 residues. CDR3 sequence reads: CASSGVPERETQYF. CDR3 DNA sequence: TGTGCCAGCAGCGGGGTCCCTGAGCGAGAGACCCAGTACTTC.

In its sample, this clonotype was seen a few times. The rearrangement links TRBV7-8 to TRBJ2-7; D uncertain. The length of the CDR3 is 18 residues. V lost 2 bases to trimming and J lost 0 bases, with 20 bases between them. Looked up from germline, CDR1 is SGHVS and CDR2 is FQNEAQ. The CDR3, as DNA: TGTGCCAGCAGCTTATACCGGGTCCTCTCAGGCGGCTCCTACGAGCAGTACTTC. Protein: CASSLYRVLSGGSYEQYF.

The rearrangement joins TRBV5-4 to TRBJ1-2; D remains unclear. V lost 2 bases and J 2 bases, leaving 7 bases between the germline ends. The germline gives CDR1 SGHNT, CDR2 YYREEE (reference sequence). The CDR3 is 13 amino acids. The CDR3 protein is CASSFGGNYGYTF. The CDR3 DNA sequence: TGTGCCAGCAGCTTTGGAGGGAACTATGGCTACACCTTC.